The 9 T cell receptor beta chains reported below all come from one sample, sequenced in a study of graft-versus-host responses after intestinal transplantation. Lymphocytes from graft epithelium and lamina propria were isolated. TCRdb keeps only in-frame clones here, not all; method: immunoSEQ multiplex PCR. The data contain 7,600 or so clones, 70% to 85% of them seen just once; the ten biggest clones take up roughly 10%. The sequences come from ileum tissue, collected around 120 days after transplant. The receptors come from a human patient who received an intestinal transplant, so some T cells may come from the graft donor.

The chain joins TRBV7-9 to TRBJ2-2; tentatively, D is TRBD1 or TRBD2 (7 bases each). This CDR3 contains 15 residues. Germline loops: CDR1 SEHNR, CDR2 FQNEAQ (reference sequence). Between the trimmed V and J ends, which lost 5 bases and 6 bases, there was a span of 16 bases. CDR3: CASSQQGRVAGELFF. The CDR3 region has the DNA TGTGCCAGCAGCCAACAGGGGAGGGTCGCCGGGGAGCTGTTTTTT.

The gene calls are TRBV10-3 and TRBJ2-3; D is possibly TRBD1 or TRBD2 (6 bases each). This CDR3 comprises 14 residues. Germline lookup yields CDR1 ENHRY and CDR2 SYGVKD. The V gene lost 4 bases and the J gene lost 2 bases, with 10 bases spanning the gap. CDR3 nucleotides: TGTGCCATCAGTGCTAGGGGGGTCACAGATACGCAGTATTTT. It encodes CAISARGVTDTQYF.

The chain couples TRBV5-1 to TRBJ2-2, with TRBD1 as a possible D gene (6 bases). Germline V lookup: CDR1 SGHRS, CDR2 YFSETQ. Trimming took 3 bases from V and 7 from J, leaving 13 bases between them. CDR3 length: 14 amino acids. CDR3 sequence: CASSSSGVDGELFF. CDR3 nucleotide sequence: TGCGCCAGCAGCTCCTCAGGGGTCGACGGGGAGCTGTTTTTT. Variable domain in full (rest from reference TRBV5-1 and TRBJ2-2): KAGVTQTPRYLIKTRGQQVTLSCSPISGHRSVSWYQQTPGQGLQFLFEYFSETQRNKGNFPGRFSGRQFSNSRSEMNVSTLELGDSALYLCASSSSGVDGELFFGEGSRLTVL.

This clone has only a few counts. In DNA form, the CDR3 reads TGCGCCAGCAGTGAGCCGGTTAACTATGGCTACACCTTC. Translation gives CASSEPVNYGYTF. This chain joins TRBV10-2 and TRBJ1-2; no definite D call. The germline V gene encodes CDR1 WSHSY and CDR2 SAAADI. The CDR3 extends over 13 amino acids. The germline V and J ends were trimmed by 2 bases and 1 base, with 5 bases remaining between them.

This clone was found a few times. The chain carries TRBV19 and TRBJ2-5; D remains ambiguous. The germline V and J ends were trimmed by 8 bases and 2 bases, with 6 bases remaining between them. The CDR3 covers 11 residues. CDR1 is LNHDA and CDR2 is SQIVND in the germline V gene (reference sequence). CDR3 bases: TGTGCCAGTTCAGTGCAAGAGACCCAGTACTTC. Its translation is CASSVQETQYF.

V and J are TRBV7-3 and TRBJ2-2; 7 nucleotides agree with TRBD1. Germline assignment: CDR1 SGHTA and CDR2 FQGTGA. This CDR3 is built from 15 residues. With 5 bases clipped from V and 7 bases from J, the junction kept 10 bases outside the gene matches. CDR3: CASSTPTGAVGELFF. The DNA for the CDR3 is TGTGCCAGCAGCACACCCACAGGGGCGGTCGGGGAGCTGTTTTTT.

This clone was seen only once. The gene calls are TRBV5-1 and TRBJ2-7; possibly TRBD1 for D (6 bases). V was cut by 4 bases and J by 2 bases, with 13 bases left in between. CDR1 SGHRS and CDR2 YFSETQ come from the germline V gene. The CDR3 spans 14 residues. CDR3 in amino acids: CASSPGTNTYEQYF. The CDR3 DNA reads as TGCGCCAGCAGCCCGGGGACAAACACCTACGAGCAGTACTTC.

The chain joins TRBV30 to TRBJ2-1; D remains ambiguous. There are 11 residues in the CDR3. The V gene's germline CDR1 is GTSNPN and CDR2 SVGIG (reference sequence). With 0 bases removed from V and 9 bases from J, the gap between germline ends came to 6 bases. CDR3 loop: CAWSVMREQFF. Written as DNA, the CDR3 is TGTGCCTGGAGTGTAATGCGTGAGCAGTTCTTC.

The V call is TRBV10-2, the J call TRBJ1-1, with unresolved D. This CDR3 is 15 amino acids long. V lost 2 bases and J 3 bases, leaving 13 bases between the germline ends. Germline CDR1 WSHSY, CDR2 SAAADI. In DNA, the CDR3 is TGCGCCAGCAGTGAGGCAGGCCACTTCGACACTGAAGCTTTCTTT. Protein product: CASSEAGHFDTEAFF.